This T cell receptor (beta chain) was recorded in a study of human T cells and chemical hapten exposure listed by TCRdb under 2021. About the study as a whole: For sensitization, 2% DPC in acetone was applied to a roughly 2 cm by roughly 2 cm area of upper inner arm skin. In alopecia patients, the study followed how the peripheral blood TCR repertoire changed in vivo over primary and secondary sensitization to diphenylcyclopropenone (DPC), a hapten. Libraries were pooled for sequencing, and variation in per-sample TCR yields was attributed mainly to small differences in library volumes within the pool. Blood for TCR sequencing was provided by twenty-nine alopecia patients at one to four time points (pre-sensitization, 2, 6 and 24 weeks). Blood samples were taken from patients before sensitization (week 0) and at 2, 6 and about 24 weeks after DPC sensitization. Patch tests used Finn chambers with 0.01% DPC on the upper back, scored after 6 days by International Contact Dermatitis Research Group standards. Patients additionally received weekly therapeutic DPC doses to the scalp throughout the approximately 25-week study period. The mostly female patient cohort included alopecia areata with under or over 50% scalp involvement, alopecia totalis and alopecia universalis.

Receptor libraries were prepared by RACE. Instrument used: NextSeq 500. During library preparation, unique molecular identifiers were attached to individual cDNA molecules so that TCRs could be counted in a quantitative, reproducible way. Both TCR alpha and TCR beta chains were sequenced from each blood RNA sample. In the original analysis: A median of approximately 100,000 TCRs per sample was observed, with a range of about 23,224 to 750,000. V, J and CDR3 annotation of the TCR reads was performed with the Decombinator software suite. To make PS versus PT1 abundance plots, every sample was subsampled to the same number of TCRs (28,000). TCRs were defined as expanded if absent before sensitization and observed at least eight times at the 2-week time point. Starting from the raw public reads, TCRdb applied fastp trimming at Q25, assembled clones with MiXCR and retained in-frame beta chains. Rows with a matching CDR3 protein are joined into one entry that keeps the most common DNA and genes. The V and J calls were not made by the authors but by TCRdb's processing. This sample gives under 45,000 distinct CDR3 sequences in total; about 10% of them show up just once. The top ten constitute roughly 6.2% of the sample.

Turning to this clonotype: The antigen it recognizes is unknown. No quality values exist for individual bases; no much larger clone is one base distant.

Taken from the germline V gene, the CDR1 and CDR2 loops are KGHSH and LQKENI. Including the terminal cysteine and valine, the CDR3 comprises 12 residues. Only CDR3 DNA is held: 36 bases, read in frame from base 1. The junction carries 11 bases between V and J, which are trimmed by 6 bases and 5 bases respectively. The time point label, as the study defines it: pre-sensitization, week 0. The sample's treatment or condition label is to be understood as: therapeutic diphenylcyclopropenone sensitization with weekly scalp DPC. Blood at each patch-test visit was drawn before the patch test was applied. To be eligible, patients had to be aged 18 to 70, diagnosed with alopecia and judged suitable for DPC therapy, while pregnant patients were excluded. Total RNA was extracted from unfractionated whole blood that had been collected in Tempus Blood RNA tubes. The research as a whole found: Because every patient had alopecia, a presumed autoimmune disease, the patients' immune response might differ from that of healthy individuals. DPC sensitization did not change the number of TCRs with a frequency above 1 in 1000, and there was no evidence of changes in global repertoire structure. Significantly more large CDR3 similarity clusters were formed by expanded TCRs than by pre-sensitization or healthy control sets, consistent with antigen-driven responses. A positive correlation was found between the number of PT1 expanded TCRs and patch test score, with significance reached at thresholds 8, 16 and 32 but not 4. After repeated subsampling, changes were observed in the strength of the expansion versus patch-test correlation and in the threshold at which the correlation became significant.

The receptor was isolated from a man aged 25 to 40 with alopecia areata. Some clones in this sample may be carry-over from other donors' samples. The chain is encoded by TRBV18 joined to TRBJ2-7; perhaps TRBD2 is the D gene, with 6 bases matching. Source: whole blood, taken in connection with sensitization to the hapten diphenylcyclopropenone (DPC). The CDR3 protein is CASSTGGNEQYV. The DNA reads TGTGCCAGCTCGACCGGGGGAAACGAGCAGTACGTC.